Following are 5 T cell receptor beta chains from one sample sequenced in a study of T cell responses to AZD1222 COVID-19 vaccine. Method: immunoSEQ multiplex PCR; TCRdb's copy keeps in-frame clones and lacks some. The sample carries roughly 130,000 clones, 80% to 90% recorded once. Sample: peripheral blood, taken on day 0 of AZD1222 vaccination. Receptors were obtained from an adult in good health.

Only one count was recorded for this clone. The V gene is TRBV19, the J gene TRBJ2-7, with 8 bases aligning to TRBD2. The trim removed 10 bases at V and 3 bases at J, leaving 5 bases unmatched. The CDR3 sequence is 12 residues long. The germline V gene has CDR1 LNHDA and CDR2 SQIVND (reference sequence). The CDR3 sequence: CATASGSYEQYF. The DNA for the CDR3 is TGTGCCACCGCAAGCGGGAGCTACGAGCAGTACTTC.

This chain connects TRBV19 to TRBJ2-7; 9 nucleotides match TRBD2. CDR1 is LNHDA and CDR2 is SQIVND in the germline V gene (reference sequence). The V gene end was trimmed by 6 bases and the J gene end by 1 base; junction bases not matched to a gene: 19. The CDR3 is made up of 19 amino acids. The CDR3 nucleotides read TGTGCCAGTAGCCCTCCAATGGGTAGCGGGAGAAGGGTTTCCTACGAGCAGTACTTC. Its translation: CASSPPMGSGRRVSYEQYF.

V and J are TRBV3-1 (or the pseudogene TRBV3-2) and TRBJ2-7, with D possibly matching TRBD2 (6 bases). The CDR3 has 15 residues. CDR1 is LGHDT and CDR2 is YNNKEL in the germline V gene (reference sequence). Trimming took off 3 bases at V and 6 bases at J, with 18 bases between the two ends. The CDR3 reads CASSQGWRAGGEQYF. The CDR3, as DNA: TGTGCCAGCAGCCAGGGTTGGAGGGCCGGAGGCGAGCAGTACTTC.

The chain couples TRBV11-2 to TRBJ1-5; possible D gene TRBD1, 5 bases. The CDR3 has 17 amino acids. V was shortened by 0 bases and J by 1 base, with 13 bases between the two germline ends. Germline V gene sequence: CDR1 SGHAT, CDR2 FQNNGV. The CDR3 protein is CASSLDWGGVSNQPQHF. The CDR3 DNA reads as TGTGCCAGCAGCTTAGATTGGGGGGGTGTGAGCAATCAGCCCCAGCATTTT.

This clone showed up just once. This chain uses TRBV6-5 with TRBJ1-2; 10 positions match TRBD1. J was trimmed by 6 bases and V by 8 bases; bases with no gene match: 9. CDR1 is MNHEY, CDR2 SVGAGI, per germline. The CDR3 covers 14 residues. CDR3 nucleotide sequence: TGTGCCAGCTCCAGACAGGGGGCGCGTCATGGCTACACCTTC. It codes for CASSRQGARHGYTF.